This T cell receptor (beta chain) originates from a study of CD8 T cells in ankylosing spondylitis. The study, taken as a whole, reports: Relatively scarce in peripheral blood, disease-linked clones were CD8+. Reported data indicate significant enrichment of disease-linked clones within matched ankylosing spondylitis synovial fluid.

Germline CDR1 and CDR2: SGDLS and YYNGEE. The CDR3 is made up of 16 amino acids. Trimming removed 4 bases from V and 0 bases from J; junction bases left unmatched: 8. As the method for making TCR beta libraries, quantitative 5'-RACE with molecular barcodes was used. MiXCR, applied by TCRdb to the 5' RACE reads, yields one record per CDR3 protein. The data hold tens of thousands of distinct CDR3 sequences, with approximately 2.6% observed a single time. Ten or more counts support this clonotype. Its specificity is not known. Sequencing was done on a sample of blood, either unsorted or a sorted T cell fraction (not recorded which). This chain joins TRBV9 and TRBJ2-3; the match to TRBD2 covers 7 bases. This clonotype was obtained from a male donor with ankylosing spondylitis or in good health (not recorded which). The CDR3 DNA sequence: TGTGCCAGCAGCCCTCCTTCGGGGGGAAGCACAGATACGCAGTATTTT. This sequence encodes CASSPPSGGSTDTQYF.